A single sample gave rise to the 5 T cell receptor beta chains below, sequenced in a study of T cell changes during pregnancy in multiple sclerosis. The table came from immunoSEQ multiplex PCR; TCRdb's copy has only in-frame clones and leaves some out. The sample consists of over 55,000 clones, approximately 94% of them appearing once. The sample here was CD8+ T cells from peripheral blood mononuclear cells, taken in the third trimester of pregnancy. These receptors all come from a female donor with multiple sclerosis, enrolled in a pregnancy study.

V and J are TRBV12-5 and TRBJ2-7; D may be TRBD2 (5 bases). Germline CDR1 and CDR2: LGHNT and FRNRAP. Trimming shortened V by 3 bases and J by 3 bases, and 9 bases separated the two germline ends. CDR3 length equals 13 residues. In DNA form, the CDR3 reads TGTGCTAGTGGTTTAGGACTGCACTACGAGCAGTACTTC. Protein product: CASGLGLHYEQYF.

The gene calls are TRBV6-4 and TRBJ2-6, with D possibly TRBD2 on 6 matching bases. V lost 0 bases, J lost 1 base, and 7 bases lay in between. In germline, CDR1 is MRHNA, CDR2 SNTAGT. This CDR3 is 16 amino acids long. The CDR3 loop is CASSDSAGSGANVLTF. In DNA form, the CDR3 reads TGTGCCAGCAGTGACTCGGCGGGGTCTGGGGCCAACGTCCTGACTTTC.

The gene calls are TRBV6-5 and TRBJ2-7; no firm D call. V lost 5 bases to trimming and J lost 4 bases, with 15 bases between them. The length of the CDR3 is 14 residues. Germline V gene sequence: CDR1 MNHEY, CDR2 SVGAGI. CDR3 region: CASSPQRGAYEQYF. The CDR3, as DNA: TGTGCCAGCAGTCCTCAGCGTGGCGCTTACGAGCAGTACTTC.

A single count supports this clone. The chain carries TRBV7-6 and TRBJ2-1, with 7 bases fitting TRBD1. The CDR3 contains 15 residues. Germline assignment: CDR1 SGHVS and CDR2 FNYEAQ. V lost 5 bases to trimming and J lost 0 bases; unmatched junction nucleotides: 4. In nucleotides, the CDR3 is TGTGCCAGCAGCAAGGACAGGAGCTCCTACAATGAGCAGTTCTTC. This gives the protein CASSKDRSSYNEQFF.

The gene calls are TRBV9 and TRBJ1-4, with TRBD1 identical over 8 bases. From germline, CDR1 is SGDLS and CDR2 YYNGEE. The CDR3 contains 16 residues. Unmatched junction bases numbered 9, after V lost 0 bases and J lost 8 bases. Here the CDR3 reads CASSVGGQGAGEKLFF. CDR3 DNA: TGTGCCAGCAGCGTAGGAGGTCAGGGGGCGGGAGAAAAACTGTTTTTT.